The source of this T cell receptor (beta chain) is a study of identical twins. Study findings and constraints: Interpretation of the results relied on cross-sectional statistical analysis and not on following the same donors.

For this clonotype: As yet, its antigen is unknown.

A single record per CDR3 protein comes from TCRdb applying MiXCR to the 5' RACE reads. The sample shows roughly 240,000 distinct CDR3 sequences, approximately 8% of them seen only once. Trimming removed 5 bases at V and 8 bases at J, with 11 bases between. Germline V gene data show CDR1 as SGDLS and CDR2 as YYNGEE. This CDR3 spans 12 amino acids. The same data also went into a second study, on yellow fever vaccine responses in identical twins.

Input material: CD8+ T cells sorted from blood. This chain uses TRBV9 with TRBJ2-1; possible D gene TRBD1, 5 bases. This TCR derives from a woman aged 18-30 years in good health. CDR3: CASSSWGDEQFF. The CDR3 bases are TGTGCCAGCAGTAGTTGGGGCGATGAGCAGTTCTTC.